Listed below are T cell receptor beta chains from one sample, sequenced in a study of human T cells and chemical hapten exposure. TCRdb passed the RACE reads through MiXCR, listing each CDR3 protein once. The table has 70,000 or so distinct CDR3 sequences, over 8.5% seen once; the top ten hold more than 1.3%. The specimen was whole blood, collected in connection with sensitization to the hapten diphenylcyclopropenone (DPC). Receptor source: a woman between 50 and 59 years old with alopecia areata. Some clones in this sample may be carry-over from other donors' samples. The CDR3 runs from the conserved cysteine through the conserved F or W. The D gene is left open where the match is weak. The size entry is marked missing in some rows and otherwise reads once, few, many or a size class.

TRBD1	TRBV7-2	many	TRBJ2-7	CASSLGTGDSYEQYF	TGTGCCAGCAGCTTGGGGACAGGGGATAGCTACGAGCAGTACTTC
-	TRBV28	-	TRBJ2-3	CASSSPGTDTQYF	TGTGCCAGCAGTTCCCCCGGTACAGATACGCAGTATTTT
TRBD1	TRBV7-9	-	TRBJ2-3	CASSSPRQGPHTDTQYF	TGTGCCAGCAGCTCCCCGCGACAGGGACCCCACACAGATACGCAGTATTTT
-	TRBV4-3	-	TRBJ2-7	CASSQELGPPYEQYF	TGCGCCAGCAGCCAAGAATTGGGACCCCCCTACGAGCAGTACTTC
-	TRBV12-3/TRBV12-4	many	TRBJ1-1	CAGKDRLNTEAFF	TGTGCCGGTAAGGACAGATTGAACACTGAAGCTTTCTTT
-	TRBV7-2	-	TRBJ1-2	CASSPHLTVPYGYTF	TGTGCCAGCAGCCCCCATCTGACAGTACCCTATGGCTACACCTTC
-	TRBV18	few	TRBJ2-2	CASSPPTDTGELFF	TGTGCCAGCTCACCACCTACAGACACCGGGGAGCTGTTTTTT
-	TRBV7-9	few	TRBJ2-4	CASSSTNQGAKNIQYF	TGTGCCAGCAGCTCAACTAATCAGGGGGCCAAAAACATTCAGTACTTC
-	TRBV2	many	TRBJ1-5	CASQREGGSNQPQHF	TGTGCCAGCCAAAGGGAGGGTGGTAGCAATCAGCCCCAGCATTTT
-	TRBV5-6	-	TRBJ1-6	CASNRVNNSPLHF	TGTGCCAGCAACAGGGTGAATAATTCACCCCTCCACTTT
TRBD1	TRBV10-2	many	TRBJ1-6	CASSRQGSRSPLHF	TGCGCCAGCAGCAGACAGGGGAGTCGTTCACCCCTCCACTTT
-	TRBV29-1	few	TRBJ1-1	CSVGTAGSNTEAFF	TGCAGCGTTGGAACGGCAGGGAGCAACACTGAAGCTTTCTTT
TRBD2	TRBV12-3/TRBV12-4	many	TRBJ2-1	CASSLWGLAGEGSYNEQFF	TGTGCCAGCAGTTTATGGGGACTAGCGGGAGAGGGATCCTACAATGAGCAGTTCTTC
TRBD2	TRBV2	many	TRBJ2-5	CASSDERLAGRETQYF	TGTGCCAGCAGTGACGAAAGACTAGCGGGAAGAGAGACCCAGTACTTC
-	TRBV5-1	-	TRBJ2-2	CASSLDGDTGELFF	TGCGCCAGCAGCTTGGACGGAGACACCGGGGAGCTGTTTTTT
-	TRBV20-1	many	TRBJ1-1	CSARGFQGSNTEAFF	TGCAGTGCTAGAGGGTTCCAGGGATCGAACACTGAAGCTTTCTTT
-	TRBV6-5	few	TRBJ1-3	CASSYVADGWIGNTIYF	TGTGCCAGCAGTTATGTGGCCGACGGCTGGATTGGAAACACCATATATTTT
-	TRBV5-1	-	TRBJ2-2	CASSLADRDTGELFF	TGCGCCAGCAGCTTGGCGGACCGGGACACCGGGGAGCTGTTTTTT
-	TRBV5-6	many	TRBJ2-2	CASSLEGTGELFF	TGTGCCAGCAGCTTGGAGGGCACCGGGGAGCTGTTTTTT
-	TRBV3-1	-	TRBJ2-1	CASSQDKGVMNNEQFF	TGTGCCAGCAGCCAAGATAAGGGGGTGATGAACAATGAGCAGTTCTTC
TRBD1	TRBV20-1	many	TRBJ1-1	CSARATPGQGIMNTEAFF	TGCAGTGCTAGAGCCACTCCGGGACAGGGGATAATGAACACTGAAGCTTTCTTT
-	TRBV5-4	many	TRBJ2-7	CASSLEASSYEQYF	TGTGCCAGCAGCTTGGAAGCTTCCTCCTACGAGCAGTACTTC
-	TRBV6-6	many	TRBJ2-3	CASSFPAGLDTQYF	TGTGCCAGCAGTTTCCCTGCAGGGTTAGATACGCAGTATTTT
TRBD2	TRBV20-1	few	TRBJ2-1	CSAEAGTSGGDEQFF	TGCAGTGCCGAGGCAGGGACTAGCGGTGGGGATGAGCAGTTCTTC
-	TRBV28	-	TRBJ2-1	CASAEYEQFF	TGTGCCAGCGCCGAATATGAGCAGTTCTTC
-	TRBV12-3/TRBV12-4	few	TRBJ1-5	CASSLDGYQPQHF	TGTGCCAGCAGTTTGGACGGATATCAGCCCCAGCATTTT
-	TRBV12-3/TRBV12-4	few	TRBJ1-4	CASSPGRAGNEKLFF	TGTGCCAGCAGTCCGGGTAGGGCGGGTAATGAAAAACTGTTTTTT
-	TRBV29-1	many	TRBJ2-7	CSVVQVYEQYF	TGCAGCGTTGTACAGGTCTACGAGCAGTACTTC
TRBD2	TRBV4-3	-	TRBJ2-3	CASSQLAGGTDTQYF	TGCGCCAGCAGCCAACTAGCGGGAGGTACAGATACGCAGTATTTT
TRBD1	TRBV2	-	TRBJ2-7	CASSPQGARGTYEQYF	TGTGCCAGCAGTCCCCAGGGGGCCCGTGGCACCTACGAGCAGTACTTC
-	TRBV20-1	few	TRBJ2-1	CSAPGRTDLGEQFF	TGCAGTGCCCCGGGACGGACGGACCTAGGGGAGCAGTTCTTC
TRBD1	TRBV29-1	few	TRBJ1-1	CSVSRGTGGNTEAFF	TGCAGCGTGAGCAGAGGGACAGGGGGGAACACTGAAGCTTTCTTT
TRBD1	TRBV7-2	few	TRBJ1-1	CASSLAAVWGQGNTEAFF	TGTGCCAGCAGCTTAGCGGCAGTCTGGGGACAGGGGAATACTGAAGCTTTCTTT
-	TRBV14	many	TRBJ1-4	CASSQPTGNNEKLFF	TGTGCCAGCAGCCAACCGACAGGCAACAATGAAAAACTGTTTTTT
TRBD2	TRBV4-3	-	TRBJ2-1	CASSQGLAGGPYNSYNEQFF	TGCGCCAGCAGCCAAGGGCTAGCGGGAGGGCCTTACAACTCCTACAATGAGCAGTTCTTC
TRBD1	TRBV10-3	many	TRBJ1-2	CAISAGTARGGYTF	TGTGCCATCAGTGCCGGGACAGCCCGGGGAGGCTACACCTTC
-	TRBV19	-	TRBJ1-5	CASSKDRGASNQPQHF	TGTGCCAGTAGTAAAGACAGAGGGGCAAGCAATCAGCCCCAGCATTTT
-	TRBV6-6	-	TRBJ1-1	CASSYSEGNTEAFF	TGTGCCAGCAGTTACTCGGAGGGGAACACTGAAGCTTTCTTT
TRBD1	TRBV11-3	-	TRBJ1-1	CASSMTTGVTEAFF	TGTGCCAGCAGCATGACGACAGGGGTCACTGAAGCTTTCTTT
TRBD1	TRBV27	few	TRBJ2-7	CASSLEGTGLYEQYF	TGTGCCAGCAGTTTAGAGGGGACAGGGCTCTACGAGCAGTACTTC
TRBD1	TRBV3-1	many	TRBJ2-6	CASRLQGAGANVLTF	TGTGCCAGCAGGCTCCAGGGGGCTGGGGCCAACGTCCTGACTTTC
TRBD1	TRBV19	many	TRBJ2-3	CASSDRGDGTDTQYF	TGTGCCAGTAGTGACAGGGGAGACGGCACAGATACGCAGTATTTT
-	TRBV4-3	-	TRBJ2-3	CASSQELTDTQYF	TGCGCCAGCAGCCAAGAACTCACAGATACGCAGTATTTT
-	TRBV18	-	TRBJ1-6	CASSPRQSSYNSPLHF	TGTGCCAGCTCACCCCGGCAAAGCTCCTATAATTCACCCCTCCACTTT
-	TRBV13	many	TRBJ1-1	CASSFELGTEAFF	TGTGCCAGCAGTTTCGAGTTGGGCACTGAAGCTTTCTTT
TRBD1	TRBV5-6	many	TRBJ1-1	CASSLRDSRNTEAFF	TGTGCCAGCAGCTTGCGGGACAGCAGGAACACTGAAGCTTTCTTT
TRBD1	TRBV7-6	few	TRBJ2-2	CASSLWGTGDTGELFF	TGTGCCAGCAGCTTATGGGGAACAGGGGACACCGGGGAGCTGTTTTTT
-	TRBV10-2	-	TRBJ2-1	CASSESGSGYNEQFF	TGCGCCAGCAGCGAGTCTGGATCAGGGTACAATGAGCAGTTCTTC
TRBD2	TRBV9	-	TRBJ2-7	CASSVSLAGSYEQYF	TGTGCCAGCAGCGTATCGCTAGCGGGATCCTACGAGCAGTACTTC
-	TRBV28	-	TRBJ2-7	CASSLAATTYEQYF	TGTGCCAGCAGTCTAGCTGCAACAACCTACGAGCAGTACTTC
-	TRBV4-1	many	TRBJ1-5	CASSQDLGRVGPQHF	TGCGCCAGCAGCCAAGATTTGGGCAGGGTCGGGCCCCAGCATTTT
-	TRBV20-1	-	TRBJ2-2	CSARPGQNTGELFF	TGCAGTGCTAGACCGGGACAGAACACCGGGGAGCTGTTTTTT
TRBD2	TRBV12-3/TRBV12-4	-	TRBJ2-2	CASRTGLAGDYTGELFF	TGTGCCAGCAGAACGGGACTAGCGGGGGATTACACCGGGGAGCTGTTTTTT
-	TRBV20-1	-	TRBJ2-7	CSASEVYEQYF	TGCAGTGCCTCGGAGGTATACGAGCAGTACTTC
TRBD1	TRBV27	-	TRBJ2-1	CASSRRTGGSGNEQFF	TGTGCCAGCAGTCGACGAACAGGGGGCAGTGGAAATGAGCAGTTCTTC
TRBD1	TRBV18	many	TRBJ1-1	CASSLDRASEAFF	TGTGCCAGCTCGCTCGACAGGGCTTCTGAAGCTTTCTTT
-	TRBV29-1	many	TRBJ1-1	CSVAAGTSEAFF	TGCAGCGTCGCCGCGGGGACTAGTGAAGCTTTCTTT
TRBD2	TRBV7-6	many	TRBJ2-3	CASSLTGGPTDTQYF	TGTGCCAGCAGCTTAACGGGGGGGCCCACAGATACGCAGTATTTT
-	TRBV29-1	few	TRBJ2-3	CSVGRDRGTDTQYF	TGCAGCGTGGGGCGAGACAGAGGCACAGATACGCAGTATTTT
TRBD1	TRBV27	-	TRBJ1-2	CASSWNRGMGYGYTF	TGTGCCAGCAGTTGGAACAGGGGGATGGGCTATGGCTACACCTTC